This T cell receptor (beta chain) came from a study of T cell responses to AZD1222 COVID-19 vaccine. Clones were sequenced by immunoSEQ multiplex PCR, and TCRdb holds only the in-frame ones, with some missing. The sample has approximately 110,000 clones, around 85% seen once. The source is an adult who received the AZD1222 COVID-19 vaccine. Sequenced material: peripheral blood, taken 28 days after the second AZD1222 dose.

CDR3 nucleotides: TGTGCCAGCAGGCCAGGGGGAGAGAACACTGAAGCTTTCTTT. It specifies CASRPGGENTEAFF. The V gene is TRBV28, the J gene TRBJ1-1; 7 nucleotides match TRBD1. J lost 1 base, V lost 6 bases, and 5 bases had no gene match. The CDR3 extends over 14 amino acids. Germline loops: CDR1 MDHEN, CDR2 SYDVKM.